The clone carrying this TCR beta chain was picked up a small number of times. Its antigen is unknown. This sample stems from a study of T-cell memory formation after mild COVID-19. Study details: TCR clusters mostly belonged to single donors. Study conclusions and caveats: Some SARS-CoV-2-responding clones were already detected in memory before infection. Day 15 to 85 contracting clones showed balanced CD4/CD8; day 15 to 37 expanders favored CD4+. The SARS-CoV-2 specificity of second-wave clones reaching peak at day 37 remained unverified.

MiXCR was run by TCRdb on the 5' RACE reads, yielding one entry per CDR3 protein. The sample records about 240,000 distinct CDR3 sequences, approximately 9% being singletons. The CDR3 spans 17 residues. Germline assignment: CDR1 LGHDT and CDR2 YNNKEL (reference sequence). The V end was cut by 3 bases, the J end by 4 bases, with 18 bases between. Material for sequencing was PBMCs or a T cell subset sorted from them (not recorded which). The receptor was derived from a man aged 18 to 29 who had mild COVID-19 (a few samples of this study predate the infection). Cell type and time point are not known. The genes are TRBV3-1 and TRBJ1-4; D call uncertain. CDR3 region: CASSHWPPGSRNEKLFF. The CDR3 bases are TGTGCCAGCAGCCATTGGCCCCCAGGTTCGCGTAATGAAAAACTGTTTTTT.